The clone carrying this TCR beta chain was observed a handful of times. A universal primer site and UMIs were added as TCR cDNA was made by 5'RACE template switching. Via MiXCR, TCRdb re-called the 5' RACE reads, giving one row per CDR3 protein. The sample lists 300,000 or so distinct CDR3 sequences, roughly 7.5% occurring once. The CDR3 sequence is 13 residues long. Germline V gives CDR1 GTSNPN, CDR2 SVGIG (reference sequence). Trimming pared 0 bases from V and 8 bases from J, leaving 13 bases between. This sample is drawn from a study of T cells after yellow fever vaccination. The chain employs TRBV30 and TRBJ1-2; D not resolved. Sequenced here: PBMCs, sampled 35 to 50 days after the first yellow fever vaccination. This TCR derives from a man aged 18 to 35 who received the YFV17D yellow fever vaccine. For the CDR3, the DNA is TGTGCCTGGAGTGTACTGGAAGGTATAGGCTACACCTTC. This gives the protein CAWSVLEGIGYTF.